A selection of T cell receptor beta chains follows, all from one sample in a study of T-cell reconstitution after alpha-beta-depleted transplantation in children. TCRdb passed the PCR reads through MiXCR, listing each CDR3 protein once. This table holds hundreds of thousands of distinct CDR3 sequences, over 9.5% found once. This sample comprised PBMCs, obtained before TCRalphabeta/CD19-depleted stem cell transplant. These receptors were obtained from a child aged 2 to 10 with inherited bone marrow failure, due to receive a stem cell transplant. CDR3s include the opening cysteine and the closing phenylalanine or tryptophan. The D gene is left open where the match is weak. Clone size is stated in some rows and not others, as once, few, many or a class when expanded.

d_gene	v_gene	j_gene	abundance	CDR3nt	CDR3aa
TRBD2	TRBV20-1	TRBJ2-3	many	TGCAGTGCTAGAGGACCGGGGAGGGGCACAGATACGCAGTATTTT	CSARGPGRGTDTQYF
TRBD2	TRBV6-5	TRBJ2-7	few	TGTGCCAGCAGTTACTCGATGTTAGCGGGGAGCTACGAGCAGTACTTC	CASSYSMLAGSYEQYF
-	TRBV20-1	TRBJ2-7	-	TGCAGTGCTACAGGGCGGCAGGGCGCCCACGAGCAGTACTTC	CSATGRQGAHEQYF
-	TRBV6-1	TRBJ2-3	many	TGTGCCAGCAGCAGATTGGATGGAACAGATACGCAGTATTTT	CASSRLDGTDTQYF
-	TRBV9	TRBJ2-5	many	TGTGCCAGCGGGGGCTGGGAAGAGACCCAGTACTTC	CASGGWEETQYF
-	TRBV4-1	TRBJ1-2	few	TGCGCCAGCAGCCAAGATCAAGCGGGTGTACTCTATGGCTACACCTTC	CASSQDQAGVLYGYTF
TRBD2	TRBV12-3/TRBV12-4	TRBJ2-1	many	TGTGCCAGCAGTTTAGGGCTAGCGGGAGAGGTTGAGCAGTTCTTC	CASSLGLAGEVEQFF
TRBD2	TRBV20-1	TRBJ2-2	-	TGCAGTGCTAGGCCTAGCGGGAGAAACACCGGGGAGCTTTTTTTT	CSARPSGRNTGELFF
TRBD1	TRBV5-4	TRBJ2-2	many	TGTGCCAGCAGTCGGGACAGCGGGGAGCTGTTTTTT	CASSRDSGELFF
-	TRBV6-2/TRBV6-3	TRBJ2-1	-	TGTGCCAGCAGCCCGACCGGGGATGAGCAGTTCTTC	CASSPTGDEQFF
TRBD2	TRBV27	TRBJ2-1	-	TGTGCCAGCTCTCCGGGACTAGCGATAATTAAGTTCTTC	CASSPGLAIIKFF
TRBD1	TRBV29-1	TRBJ1-2	many	TGCAGCGTTGAGGACAGGGTCGCTGGCTACACCTTC	CSVEDRVAGYTF
TRBD2	TRBV6-5	TRBJ2-2	many	TGTGCCAGCTTTACTAGCGGGAGGGCCGGGACCGGGGAGCTGTTTTTT	CASFTSGRAGTGELFF
-	TRBV5-1	TRBJ2-5	many	TGCGCCAGCAGCTTGGCCTATGGAGAAGAGACCCAGTACTTC	CASSLAYGEETQYF
-	TRBV29-1	TRBJ2-1	many	TGCAGCGTTGTTTCGTTATTGGGGGAACACTACAATGAGCAGTTCTTC	CSVVSLLGEHYNEQFF
-	TRBV12-3/TRBV12-4	TRBJ2-7	many	TGTGCCAGCCGGGCCGACTTGCACTACGAGCAGTACTTC	CASRADLHYEQYF
-	TRBV10-1	TRBJ2-1	many	TGCGCCAGCAGTGAGTCGCCGGGGCTCCTCCATGAGCAGTTCTTC	CASSESPGLLHEQFF
-	TRBV7-2	TRBJ2-1	many	TGTGCCAGCAGCTTGAGACTTAGCGGAACTTACAATGAGCAGTTCTTC	CASSLRLSGTYNEQFF
TRBD2	TRBV4-3	TRBJ2-1	many	TGCGCCAGCAGCCAGAGATACGGGACTAGCGGCGCCAATGAGCAGTTCTTC	CASSQRYGTSGANEQFF
-	TRBV5-1	TRBJ2-7	many	TGTGCCAGCAGTTTGAGACAGACCTACGAGCAGTACTTC	CASSLRQTYEQYF
TRBD1	TRBV6-2/TRBV6-3	TRBJ1-6	many	TGTGCCAGCGGGGAGACAGGGTTTTCACCCCTCCACTTT	CASGETGFSPLHF
-	TRBV28	TRBJ2-7	many	TGTGCCAGGTGGGAGATTGGGACCCAGAGCTCCTACGAGCAGTACTTC	CARWEIGTQSSYEQYF
-	TRBV4-3	TRBJ2-1	many	TGCGCCAGCAGCCTTCCGGGCGGCCATGAGCAGTTCTTC	CASSLPGGHEQFF
TRBD2	TRBV5-1	TRBJ2-5	many	TGCGCCAGCAGCATCAGACTAGCGGGAGCATACGAAGAGACCCAGTACTTC	CASSIRLAGAYEETQYF
-	TRBV7-2	TRBJ1-1	few	TGTGCCAGCAGCCCCCGGGGCGCCGGTACTGAAGCTTTCTTT	CASSPRGAGTEAFF
-	TRBV5-1	TRBJ2-3	-	TGCGCCAGCAGCTTGGAGCCGGCGAATACGCAGTATTTT	CASSLEPANTQYF
-	TRBV20-1	TRBJ1-1	-	TGCAGTGCTATCATGAGGAGGGGGGACACTGAAGCTTTCTTT	CSAIMRRGDTEAFF
-	TRBV7-9	TRBJ2-5	many	TGTGCCAGCAGCCTCCCTTCCATGCGCCCAAGGGAGACCCAGTACTTC	CASSLPSMRPRETQYF
TRBD2	TRBV5-1	TRBJ2-5	many	TGCGCCAGCAGCTTGGGGGCTAGCGGGAGAGGAGAGACCCAGTACTTC	CASSLGASGRGETQYF
TRBD2	TRBV6-1	TRBJ2-3	-	TGTGCCAGCAGTGGTCCCGGGACTAGTAGCACAGATACGCAGTATTTT	CASSGPGTSSTDTQYF
-	TRBV5-6	TRBJ1-2	-	TGTGCCAGCAGCTTGGGGCGCACAGGTTTGGACTATGGCTACACCTTC	CASSLGRTGLDYGYTF
TRBD1	TRBV12-3/TRBV12-4	TRBJ1-4	many	TGTGCCAGCAGTTTTGCGGCAGGGGGTAAGAATGAAAAACTGTTTTTT	CASSFAAGGKNEKLFF
TRBD1	TRBV12-3/TRBV12-4	TRBJ1-2	many	TGTGCCAGCAGGGAACCGGGACAGGATTCTAACTATGGCTACACCTTC	CASREPGQDSNYGYTF
TRBD2	TRBV4-3	TRBJ2-1	-	TGCGCCAGCAGCCCCCAGGGGACTAGCGGCGGGGGGAATGAGCAGTTCTTC	CASSPQGTSGGGNEQFF
-	TRBV7-2	TRBJ2-3	-	TGTGCCAGCAGCTTAATAGTCAGGGTGAGGAATACGCAGTATTTT	CASSLIVRVRNTQYF
-	TRBV12-3/TRBV12-4	TRBJ1-2	many	TGTGCCAGCAGTTACGGAGTGGGGGACGGCTACACCTTC	CASSYGVGDGYTF
-	TRBV24-1	TRBJ2-1	many	TGTGCCACCAGTGCGGTAGCGGACTACAATGAGCAGTTCTTC	CATSAVADYNEQFF
-	TRBV7-9	TRBJ2-1	few	TGTGCCAGCAGCTTGAGCGGCCTTAACAATGAGCAGTTCTTC	CASSLSGLNNEQFF
TRBD2	TRBV27	TRBJ2-1	-	TGTGCCAGCAGCCTACTAGCGCCCTCCTACAATGAGCAGTTCTTC	CASSLLAPSYNEQFF
TRBD2	TRBV28	TRBJ2-1	-	TGTGCCAGCAGTTTAGTACTAGCGGGAATCAATGAGCAGTTCTTC	CASSLVLAGINEQFF
-	TRBV10-3	TRBJ2-7	many	TGTGCCATCAGTGAGCCCGACGCCGACGAGCAGTACTTC	CAISEPDADEQYF
-	TRBV11-1	TRBJ1-1	-	TGTGCCAGCAGCTTATTGGGCCAGCTGAACACTGAAGCTTTCTTT	CASSLLGQLNTEAFF
TRBD2	TRBV10-3	TRBJ2-3	many	TGTGCCATCACCGCACTAGCGGGAACGAGGGATACGCAGTATTTT	CAITALAGTRDTQYF
TRBD1	TRBV20-1	TRBJ2-5	many	TGCAGTGCCAGGGACAGGCCCTATTGGGAGACCCAGTACTTC	CSARDRPYWETQYF
-	TRBV25-1	TRBJ1-2	-	TGTGCCAGCAGTCCGGCACACAACTATGGCTACACCTTC	CASSPAHNYGYTF
-	TRBV4-3	TRBJ2-5	few	TGCGCCAGCAGCCAAGTTTTTCACAGTCAAGAGACCCAGTACTTC	CASSQVFHSQETQYF
TRBD2	TRBV9	TRBJ2-7	-	TGTGCCAGCAGCCCGGGACTAGCGAGGAGCTCCTACGAGCAGTACTTC	CASSPGLARSSYEQYF
TRBD1	TRBV20-1	TRBJ1-6	many	TGCAGTGCACAAGGGACAGGGGGCTCCTATAATTCACCCCTCCACTTT	CSAQGTGGSYNSPLHF